This is a list of T cell receptor beta chains from one sample in a study of graft-versus-host responses after intestinal transplantation. Sequenced by immunoSEQ multiplex PCR; TCRdb stores in-frame clones only, minus some. The sample gives about 15,000 clones, roughly 70% of which show up once; 20% to 30% is in the top ten. The material was ileum tissue, obtained 700 to 800 days after intestinal transplantation. These receptor sequences come from a human patient who received an intestinal transplant, so some T cells may come from the graft donor. CDR3s include the opening cysteine and the closing phenylalanine or tryptophan. Fields, in order: V gene, J gene, clone size, D gene, CDR3 DNA, CDR3 protein. A D gene is named only where the DNA matches it firmly. Clone size appears in some rows only: once, few, many, or a class for an expanded clone.

>TRBV4-1|TRBJ2-3|.|TRBD1
TGCGCCAGCAGCCAAACCGGGACAGGGAGTGCAGATACGCAGTATTTT
CASSQTGTGSADTQYF
>TRBV2|TRBJ1-4|medium-sized|.
TGTGCCAGCAGTGAAGTCCAGAATAATGAAAAACTGTTTTTT
CASSEVQNNEKLFF
>TRBV2|TRBJ2-5|.|TRBD1
TGTGCCAGCAGCACTCTACCCCAACGACAGGGGAGAAACCAAGAGACCCAGTACTTC
CASSTLPQRQGRNQETQYF
>TRBV2|TRBJ1-1|.|.
TGTGCCAGCAGTGAGAACGGCCCGGCAGCTTTCTTT
CASSENGPAAFF
>TRBV9|TRBJ2-1|.|.
TGTGCCAGCAGCCTCCTTATCTCGGGGACCTACGATGAGCAGTTCTTC
CASSLLISGTYDEQFF
>TRBV6-5|TRBJ2-5|few|TRBD2
TGTGCCAGCAGGGGGGGCGGGAGGATTATGGAGACCCAGTACTTC
CASRGGGRIMETQYF
>TRBV9|TRBJ2-7|.|.
TGTGCCAGCAGCGTAGACGGTGGGGTTTACGAGCAGTACTTC
CASSVDGGVYEQYF
>TRBV21-1|TRBJ2-3|once|.
TGTGCCAGCAGCAAAACTAGCGGGAGTACAGATACGCAGTATTTT
CASSKTSGSTDTQYF
>TRBV28|TRBJ2-7|.|TRBD2
TGTGCCAGCAGTTTCAGCGGGGTGAACTCCTACGAGCAGTACTTC
CASSFSGVNSYEQYF
>TRBV28|TRBJ2-2|.|TRBD1
TGTGCCAGCAGTCTCGGGACAGGGTCTACCGGGGAGCTGTTTTTT
CASSLGTGSTGELFF
>TRBV27|TRBJ1-1|.|.
TGTGCCAGCAGCTACAGGGTCCCTAACACTGAAGCTTTCTTT
CASSYRVPNTEAFF